This T cell receptor beta chain was identified during a study of blood T cell repertoires in COVID-19. Turning to the study itself: Sources were T cells, B-cell-depleted T cells, or PBMCs; the material itself was cDNA or gDNA.

Produced via immunoSEQ multiplex PCR; TCRdb's table is partial and in-frame only. The repertoire has about 140,000 clones, about 82% of them found once; the top ten carry approximately 8.2%. This CDR3 spans 14 amino acids. Germline lookup yields CDR1 LGHNA and CDR2 YSLEER. J gave up 2 bases and V 0 bases, and 0 bases lay outside the gene matches. Sequencing was carried out using peripheral blood. The chain couples TRBV4-3 to TRBJ1-2, with TRBD1 matching 7 bases. This receptor was identified in a woman in her sixties or seventies with acute or convalescent COVID-19. Written as DNA, the CDR3 is TGCGCCAGCAGCCAAGAACAGGGGAACTATGGCTACACCTTC. It yields the protein CASSQEQGNYGYTF.